Following are 30 T cell receptor beta chains from one sample sequenced in a study of tumor and adjacent non-tumor tissue in lung cancer. RNA was extracted from bulk tissue without any cell sorting. The library came from three nested PCR rounds adapted from ARM-PCR protocols. Using its own MiXCR run on the multiplex PCR reads, TCRdb lists one record per CDR3 protein. Of around 66,000 distinct CDR3 sequences listed, about 80% are singletons. Sample: lung tumor tissue. The origin of the receptors is a man in his sixties with non-small cell lung cancer.

The chain recombines TRBV10-3 with TRBJ1-2; possible D gene TRBD1, 6 bases. The CDR3 spans 13 residues. Trimming pared 8 bases from V and 11 bases from J, leaving 21 bases between. Germline assignment: CDR1 ENHRY and CDR2 SYGVKD. CDR3 region: CAIEVREQGGYTF. The CDR3 nucleotides are TGTGCCATCGAGGTCAGGGAACAAGGGGGATACACCTTC.

Turning to this clonotype: Relative to the germline gene, one junction end is altered; a read error may explain this. The J gene is TRBJ1-1, the V gene TRBV29-1; D remains ambiguous. The CDR3 contains 12 residues. Germline V gives CDR1 SQVTM, CDR2 ANQGSEA. The CDR3 DNA sequence: TGCAGCGGGGTGACGGGGAACACTGAGGCTTTCTTT. This encodes CSGVTGNTEAFF.

About this clonotype: A junction boundary mismatches the germline segment, possibly from a read error. The CDR3 spells CSARDGTSETADTRYF. The CDR3 DNA is TGCAGTGCTAGAGATGGGACTAGCGAGACCGCAGATACGCGGTATTTT. This chain links TRBV20-1 with TRBJ2-3; 10 bases line up with TRBD2. The germline V gene has CDR1 DFQATT and CDR2 SNEGSKA (reference sequence). The CDR3 totals 16 residues.

V gene TRBV10-3 combines with J gene TRBJ2-7; 10 bases agree with TRBD2. The J segment lost 0 bases and the V segment lost 6 bases, leaving 20 bases of the junction unmatched. The germline V gene encodes CDR1 ENHRY and CDR2 SYGVKD. The CDR3 consists of 20 residues. This CDR3 reads CAIRGRGNELAGPPSYEQYF. CDR3 nucleotides: TGTGCCATCAGGGGTAGAGGGAACGAACTAGCGGGGCCTCCCTCCTACGAGCAGTACTTC.

As to this clonotype: Lacking the conserved final phenylalanine or tryptophan, this CDR3 likely reflects a read error. The J gene is TRBJ2-3, the V gene TRBV14; TRBD2 aligns across 8 bases. This CDR3 spans 14 amino acids. Germline assignment: CDR1 SGHDN and CDR2 FVKESK. CDR3 nucleotides: TGTGTCAGCAGCCAAGGGACTAGGGGAGATACGCAGTATTCT. Translating it yields CVSSQGTRGDTQYS.

This clonotype was recorded once. The gene calls are TRBV5-1 and TRBJ1-1; TRBD1 agrees at 8 bases. The junction had 8 bases not matched to a gene; V was cut back by 0 bases and J by 7 bases. Germline values: CDR1 SGHRS, CDR2 YFSETQ. This CDR3 is 15 amino acids long. CDR3 sequence: CASSLASGGFNEAFF. CDR3 in DNA: TGCGCCAGCAGCTTGGCCTCAGGGGGCTTCAATGAAGCTTTCTTT.

In this sample, this clonotype turned up many times. This chain links TRBV6-5 with TRBJ2-2; TRBD2 might be the D (7 bases). The CDR3 spans 15 residues. Trimming took off 0 bases at V and 6 bases at J, with 11 bases between the two ends. Per germline, CDR1 MNHEY and CDR2 SVGAGI. CDR3 residues: CASSYSGGLPGELFF. The CDR3 bases are TGTGCCAGCAGTTACTCGGGGGGGCTCCCCGGGGAGCTGTTTTTT.

Turning to this clonotype: Compared with germline, one end of the junction differs, possibly owing to a read error. The chain couples TRBV5-4 to TRBJ2-3; 8 bases are shared with TRBD2. This CDR3 is 16 amino acids long. Germline CDR1 and CDR2: SGHNT and YYREEE (reference sequence). The CDR3 spells CASGPIEREPGDMQYF. The CDR3 nucleotides read TGTGCCAGCGGCCCCATCGAGCGGGAGCCGGGAGATATGCAGTATTTT.

As regards this clonotype: One junction end does not reproduce the germline sequence, and a read error may be involved. The gene calls are TRBV6-5 and TRBJ2-7, with D perhaps assigned TRBD1 or TRBD2 (5 bases each). The CDR3 has 14 residues. Germline CDR1 and CDR2: MNHEY and SVGAGI. In nucleotides, the CDR3 is TGTGTCAGCAGTTGCTGGGACGGCTCCTACGAGCAGTACTTC. Translated, it gives CVSSCWDGSYEQYF.

Remarks on this clonotype: This may be a read error, as it is one base from a much larger clone. This chain uses TRBV28 with TRBJ1-1; 10 nucleotides line up with TRBD1. CDR1 and CDR2 (germline): MDHEN, SYDVKM. CDR3 length: 14 amino acids. J gave up 13 bases and V 4 bases, and 12 bases lay outside the gene matches. The CDR3 DNA reads as TGTGCCAGCAGTTGGGGGGGACAGGGGATACGGGTTTTCTTT. It translates to CASSWGGQGIRVFF.

A note on this clonotype: Without the conserved terminal phenylalanine or tryptophan, this CDR3 likely stems from a read error. The chain carries TRBV6-5 and TRBJ2-4, with D perhaps TRBD2 (5 bases). Germline CDR1 and CDR2: MNHEY and SVGAGI. Trimming stripped 5 bases from V and 7 bases from J, with 18 bases between. The CDR3 has 15 amino acids. In DNA, the CDR3 is TGTGCCAGCAGTAACAACCGGGGTTCGGGGAACATTCAGTACCTC. Amino acid sequence: CASSNNRGSGNIQYL.

Comment on this clonotype: Germline and junction disagree at one end, which may indicate a read error. The V gene is TRBV6-1, the J gene TRBJ2-6; D perhaps matches TRBD1 (5 bases). The CDR3 loop spans 15 amino acids. Germline CDR1 and CDR2: MNHNS and SASEGT. CDR3 nucleotide sequence: TGTGCCAGCGACGGGTCAAAGACTGGGGCCAACTTCCTGACTTTC. Translating gives CASDGSKTGANFLTF.

By sample share, this clonotype is medium-sized. This chain joins TRBV12-3 or TRBV12-4 and TRBJ2-3, with no clear D. This CDR3 has 12 amino acids. V shed 5 bases and J shed 8 bases, with 11 bases lying between them. The CDR3 coding sequence is TGTGCCAGCAGTCCCTCTCTGGGTACGCAGTATTTT. Protein product: CASSPSLGTQYF.

As concerns this clonotype: Sequence at one end of the junction differs from germline and may be a read error. This chain links TRBV6-5 with TRBJ2-2; D perhaps matches TRBD2 (7 bases). Germline loops: CDR1 MNHEY, CDR2 SVGAGI. The CDR3 spans 13 residues. This CDR3 is CASNYTGGGELFF. CDR3 sequence (DNA): TGTGCCAGCAATTACACGGGGGGCGGGGAGTTGTTTTTT.

Regarding this clonotype: At one end the junction does not follow the germline gene, possibly because of a read error. This chain joins TRBV6-1 and TRBJ1-6, with no clear D. CDR3 size: 17 residues. Germline assignment: CDR1 MNHNS and CDR2 SASEGT. The chain's CDR3 is CASNEAGFLTDNSPLNF. CDR3 coding DNA: TGTGCCAGCAATGAAGCGGGGTTTCTAACCGATAATTCACCCCTCAACTTT.

This clonotype has a single count. The rearrangement uses TRBV20-1 and TRBJ2-1, with D maybe TRBD2 (5 bases). CDR1 and CDR2 from the germline V gene are DFQATT and SNEGSKA (reference sequence). The CDR3 length is 14 residues. The CDR3 coding sequence is TGCGGTGTTAGAGTGGGAGTGACGGGCAATGAGCAGTTCTTC. This codes for CGVRVGVTGNEQFF.

As regards this clonotype: The junction departs from germline at one end; a sequencing error may be responsible. The CDR3 DNA follows: TGTGCCAGCAGTCCAGGACTAGCGGGAAGCACAGATACGCAGTATTTC. Its protein is CASSPGLAGSTDTQYF. The chain couples TRBV28 to TRBJ2-3, with 12 bases lining up with TRBD2. This CDR3 spans 16 amino acids. The germline CDR1 and CDR2 sequences are MDHEN and SYDVKM. Looking up the rest from reference TRBV28 and TRBJ2-3 gives the full variable domain: DVKVTQSSRYLVKRTGEKVFLECVQDMDHENMFWYRQDPGLGLRLIYFSYDVKMKEKGDIPEGYSVSREKKERFSLILESASTNQTSMYLCASSPGLAGSTDTQYFGPGTRLTVL.

This clonotype was observed at least ten times. The rearrangement uses TRBV6-2 or TRBV6-3 and TRBJ1-6; 10 nucleotides match TRBD1. The junction had 1 base not matched to a gene; V was cut back by 6 bases and J by 8 bases. Germline-derived CDR1 and CDR2 are MNHEY and SVGEGT. The CDR3 runs to 13 residues. CDR3 residues: CASRGTGDSPLHF. DNA for the CDR3: TGTGCCAGCAGGGGGACAGGGGATTCACCCCTCCACTTT.

As for this clonotype: One junction end disagrees with the germline gene, perhaps due to a read error. The chain is built from TRBV6-5 and TRBJ1-2, with D perhaps matching TRBD1 (6 bases). The V gene's germline CDR1 is MNHEY and CDR2 SVGAGI. The CDR3 is 14 residues long. The CDR3 coding sequence is TGTGCCAGCGGCCGGCAAGGGGGTTCCTATTGCTACACCTTC. Its translation is CASGRQGGSYCYTF.

Regarding this clonotype: A read error may produce the germline difference seen at one junction end. This sequence joins TRBV6-5 and TRBJ2-7, with D perhaps TRBD1 (6 bases). The CDR3 is 14 amino acids. In germline, CDR1 is MNHEY, CDR2 SVGAGI. CDR3 sequence (DNA): TGTGCCAGCAGGTACAAGGACAGTGGCGACGAGCAGTGCTTC. As protein: CASRYKDSGDEQCF.

In its sample, this clonotype was seen many times. The gene calls are TRBV7-8 and TRBJ1-2, with 7 bases aligning to TRBD1. This CDR3 has 16 residues. The J segment lost 4 bases and the V segment lost 3 bases, leaving 11 bases of the junction unmatched. Germline V CDR1 and CDR2: SGHVS, FQNEAQ. The chain's CDR3 is CASSLQTGTSFYGYTF. DNA of the CDR3: TGTGCCAGCAGCTTGCAGACAGGGACTTCCTTCTATGGCTACACCTTC.

Points on this clonotype: With a much larger clone just one base away, this may be a read error. The V call is TRBV29-1, the J call TRBJ1-1, with 9 bases aligning to TRBD1. From germline, CDR1 is SQVTM and CDR2 ANQGSEA. The junction had 8 bases not matched to a gene; V was cut back by 8 bases and J by 1 base. The CDR3 has 14 residues. CDR3 region: CSSESGQGNTEAFF. In DNA, the CDR3 is TGCAGCTCTGAGTCGGGACAGGGGAACACTGAAGCTTTCTTT.

Remarks on this clonotype: The germline gene is not matched at one end of the junction; a read error may be the cause. V and J are TRBV29-1 and TRBJ1-2; tentative D call: TRBD1 (6 bases). The CDR3 totals 11 residues. In germline, CDR1 is SQVTM, CDR2 ANQGSEA. The CDR3 DNA reads TGCAGCGTTGCCAGGGGCTATGATTACATCTTC. Its translation: CSVARGYDYIF. Supplemented by reference TRBV29-1 and TRBJ1-2, the full variable domain reads SAVISQKPSRDICQRGTSLTIQCQVDSQVTMMFWYRQQPGQSLTLIATANQGSEATYESGFVIDKFPISRPNLTFSTLTVSNMSPEDSSIYLCSVARGYDYIFGSGTRLTVV.

Regarding this clonotype: A read error may account for a junction end that differs from germline. V gene TRBV5-6 combines with J gene TRBJ1-6; D perhaps matches TRBD1 (6 bases). The germline CDR1 and CDR2 sequences are SGHDT and YYEEEE. This CDR3 has 15 residues. The CDR3 coding sequence is TGTGCCAGCAGCTTGAGGCAGGGGAATGGATCACCCCTAATCTTT. Protein: CASSLRQGNGSPLIF.

With respect to this clonotype: Here the CDR3 omits its conserved ending phenylalanine or tryptophan, so a read error is the likely source. The chain employs TRBV20-1 and TRBJ1-1; no reliable D call. Per germline, CDR1 DFQATT and CDR2 SNEGSKA (reference sequence). This CDR3 has 10 amino acids. In DNA form, the CDR3 reads TGCAATGCTAGAGACCGGGTAGCTTTCTCT. This codes for CNARDRVAFS.

Notes on this clonotype: It is likely a read error, because the conserved phenylalanine at the end of the CDR3 is missing. This chain joins TRBV29-1 and TRBJ1-2; the D is unclear. CDR1 SQVTM and CDR2 ANQGSEA come from the germline V gene. This CDR3 is built from 12 residues. CDR3 bases: TGCAGTCTTGAAGATATTAACTATGGCTACACCCTC. It encodes CSLEDINYGYTL.

Worth noting for this clonotype: Its ends do not fully match the called genes, so a read error is possible. CDR3 sequence (DNA): TGCGCCAGCAGCTTGGAGGGTGCAGGCTATGGCTACACGTTC. The encoded protein is CASSLEGAGYGYTF. This chain links TRBV5-1 with TRBJ1-2; no clear D. The germline CDR1 and CDR2 sequences are SGHRS and YFSETQ. There are 14 residues in the CDR3.

This chain joins TRBV6-5 and TRBJ2-7; perhaps TRBD2 as D (6 bases). The CDR3 is made up of 17 amino acids. Per the germline V gene, CDR1 is MNHEY and CDR2 is SVGAGI. Trimming shortened V by 1 base and J by 6 bases, and 22 bases separated the two germline ends. In DNA, the CDR3 is TGTGCCAGCAGTTACTACTCCCCGAGACTAGTGGGAAGCGAGCAGTACTTC. Protein: CASSYYSPRLVGSEQYF.

This clonotype occurred many times. V usage is TRBV5-5 and J usage is TRBJ2-6; a possible D gene is TRBD2 (5 bases). CDR1 and CDR2 (germline): SGHKS, YYEKEE (reference sequence). CDR3 size: 15 residues. V dropped 0 bases and J dropped 4 bases, with 8 bases sitting between them. The CDR3 spells CASSLAGSGANVLTF. The CDR3 DNA reads TGTGCCAGCAGCTTGGCGGGGTCGGGGGCCAACGTCCTGACTTTC. Variable domain in full (rest from reference TRBV5-5 and TRBJ2-6): DAGVTQSPTHLIKTRGQQVTLRCSPISGHKSVSWYQQVLGQGPQFIFQYYEKEERGRGNFPDRFSARQFPNYSSELNVNALLLGDSALYLCASSLAGSGANVLTFGAGSRLTVL.

A note on this clonotype: With a much larger clone just one base away, this may be a read error. This sequence joins TRBV24-1 and TRBJ2-1; 11 nucleotides align to TRBD2. The CDR3 sequence is 16 residues long. The V gene's germline CDR1 is KGHDR and CDR2 SFDVKD. CDR3: CATSRLAGGPIYEHFF. The CDR3 bases are TGTGCCACCAGTCGTTTAGCGGGAGGGCCGATATATGAGCATTTCTTC.